Below are 10 T cell receptor beta chains sequenced from a single sample in a study of shared clonotypes between healthy human individuals. Libraries were prepared by immunoSEQ multiplex PCR; TCRdb keeps only in-frame clonotypes and omits some of them. The table has 500,000 to 550,000 clones, around 95% seen once; the top ten hold about 0.064%. Sequencing used naive CD4+ T cells sorted from blood. The subset: CD45RA+ positively selected. These receptors were taken from a woman between 25 and 40 years old in good health.

CDR3 sequence (DNA): TGTGCCACATCCCCTGGGGCCAACGTCCTGACTTTC. Its translation is CATSPGANVLTF. V usage is TRBV19 and J usage is TRBJ2-6, with unresolved D. Germline CDR1 LNHDA, CDR2 SQIVND (reference sequence). This CDR3 contains 12 residues. The V gene lost 10 bases and the J gene lost 2 bases, with 6 bases spanning the gap.

In nucleotides, the CDR3 is TGTGCCAGCAGCCCGCACAGGGGAGCAGACACTGAAGCTTTCTTT. It translates to CASSPHRGADTEAFF. The chain joins TRBV11-3 to TRBJ1-1; the match to TRBD1 covers 7 bases. Per the germline V gene, CDR1 is SGHNT and CDR2 is YENEEA. Trimming at V came to 5 bases and at J to 3 bases, leaving 9 bases not matched to a gene. CDR3 length equals 15 residues.

Here the CDR3 reads CASSPPSRGLSVGELFF. The DNA for the CDR3 is TGTGCCAGCTCACCACCGTCCAGGGGGCTGTCAGTCGGGGAGCTGTTTTTT. The chain recombines TRBV18 with TRBJ2-2, with TRBD1 matching 8 bases. The V gene end was trimmed by 0 bases and the J gene end by 7 bases; junction bases not matched to a gene: 10. Germline V gene sequence: CDR1 KGHSH, CDR2 LQKENI. This CDR3 spans 17 amino acids.

The DNA for the CDR3 is TGCGCCAGCAGCTTGGGGCGGGAGCTTTACGAGCAGTACTTC. The encoded protein is CASSLGRELYEQYF. The V gene is TRBV5-1, the J gene TRBJ2-7, with TRBD2 identical over 7 bases. V was pared by 0 bases and J by 4 bases, with 4 bases of the junction left unmatched. The CDR3 length is 14 residues. The V gene's germline CDR1 is SGHRS and CDR2 YFSETQ.

The rearrangement links TRBV7-2 to TRBJ2-1; the D is unclear. V gave up 1 base and J gave up 9 bases, with 7 bases separating them. The CDR3 runs to 12 residues. Germline values: CDR1 SGHTA, CDR2 FQGNSA. The CDR3 region is CASSLGGREQFF. CDR3 in DNA: TGTGCCAGCAGCTTAGGAGGCCGTGAGCAGTTCTTC.

The chain recombines TRBV6-5 with TRBJ2-7, with D possibly being TRBD1 (6 bases). The CDR3 loop spans 15 amino acids. Trimming removed 2 bases from V and 7 bases from J, with 18 bases in between. Looked up from germline, CDR1 is MNHEY and CDR2 is SVGAGI. CDR3 region: CASSYQERSQGEQYF. The CDR3 nucleotides read TGTGCCAGCAGTTACCAGGAGAGGTCTCAGGGGGAGCAGTACTTC.

The rearrangement links TRBV19 to TRBJ2-5; no definite D call. The germline V and J ends were trimmed by 2 bases and 7 bases, with 11 bases remaining between them. Germline V gives CDR1 LNHDA, CDR2 SQIVND (reference sequence). This CDR3 is built from 13 residues. CDR3 sequence reads: CASSISAYGTQYF. In DNA, the CDR3 is TGTGCCAGTAGTATATCGGCTTACGGGACCCAGTACTTC.

Here the CDR3 reads CASSPPLAESTDTQYF. CDR3 coding DNA: TGCGCCAGCAGCCCCCCCCTAGCGGAAAGCACAGATACGCAGTATTTT. The rearrangement joins TRBV5-1 to TRBJ2-3; 7 bases align to TRBD2. Germline V gene data show CDR1 as SGHRS and CDR2 as YFSETQ. This CDR3 is built from 16 residues. Germline trimming cut 4 bases from V and 0 bases from J; bases unmatched to any gene: 8.

V gene TRBV7-8 combines with J gene TRBJ2-3; D is uncertain. This CDR3 is built from 17 residues. V lost 5 bases, J lost 1 base, and 19 bases lay in between. Germline V CDR1 and CDR2: SGHVS, FQNEAQ. The CDR3 sequence: CASSLLRLRLGTDTQYF. For the CDR3, the DNA is TGTGCCAGCAGCCTACTTAGGTTGAGGTTGGGCACAGATACGCAGTATTTT. The full variable domain, its missing parts supplied by reference TRBV7-8 and TRBJ2-3, is GAGVSQSPRYKVAKRGQDVALRCDPISGHVSLFWYQQALGQGPEFLTYFQNEAQLDKSGLPSDRFFAERPEGSVSTLKIQRTQQEDSAVYLCASSLLRLRLGTDTQYFGPGTRLTVL.

The J gene is TRBJ2-2, the V gene TRBV29-1; 11 nucleotides line up with TRBD1. The CDR3 length is 14 residues. From germline, CDR1 is SQVTM and CDR2 ANQGSEA. V was clipped by 6 bases and J by 6 bases; unmatched bases: 6. This chain's CDR3 is CSVPGQGDPGELFF. The CDR3 nucleotides read TGCAGCGTGCCGGGACAGGGGGATCCCGGGGAGCTGTTTTTT.